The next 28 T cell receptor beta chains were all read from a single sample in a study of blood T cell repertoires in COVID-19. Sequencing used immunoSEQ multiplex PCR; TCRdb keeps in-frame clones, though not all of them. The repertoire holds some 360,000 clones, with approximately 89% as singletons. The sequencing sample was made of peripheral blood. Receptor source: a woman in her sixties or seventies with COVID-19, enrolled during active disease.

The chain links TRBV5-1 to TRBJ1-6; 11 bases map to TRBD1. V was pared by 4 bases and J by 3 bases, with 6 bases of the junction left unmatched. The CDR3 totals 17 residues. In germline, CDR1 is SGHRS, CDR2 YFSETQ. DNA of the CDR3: TGCGCCAGCAGCCCCGGGACAGGGGGTAACTATAATTCACCCCTCCACTTT. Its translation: CASSPGTGGNYNSPLHF.

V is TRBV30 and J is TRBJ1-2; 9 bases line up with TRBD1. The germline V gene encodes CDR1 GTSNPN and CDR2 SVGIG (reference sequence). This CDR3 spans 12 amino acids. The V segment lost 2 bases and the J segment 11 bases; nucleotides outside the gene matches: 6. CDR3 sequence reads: CAWSLGTGRYTF. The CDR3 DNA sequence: TGTGCCTGGAGTCTCGGGACAGGGCGATACACCTTC.

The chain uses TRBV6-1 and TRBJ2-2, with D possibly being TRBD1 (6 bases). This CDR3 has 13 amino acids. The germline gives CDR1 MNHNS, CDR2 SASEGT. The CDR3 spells CAATGQNTGELFF. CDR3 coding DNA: TGTGCGGCGACAGGACAGAACACCGGGGAGCTGTTTTTT.

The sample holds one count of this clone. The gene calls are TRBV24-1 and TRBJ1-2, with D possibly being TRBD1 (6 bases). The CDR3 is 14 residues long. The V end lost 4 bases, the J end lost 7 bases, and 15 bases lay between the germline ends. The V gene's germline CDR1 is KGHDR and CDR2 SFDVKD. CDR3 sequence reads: CATSDRDRQAGYTF. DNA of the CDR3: TGTGCCACCAGTGACCGTGACAGGCAGGCTGGCTACACCTTC.

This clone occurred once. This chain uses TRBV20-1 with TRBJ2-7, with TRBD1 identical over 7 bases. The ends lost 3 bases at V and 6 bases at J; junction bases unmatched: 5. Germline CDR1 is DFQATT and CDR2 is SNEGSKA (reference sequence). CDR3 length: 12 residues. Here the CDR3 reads CSASSRQGEQYF. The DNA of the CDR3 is TGCAGTGCTAGTTCTAGACAGGGCGAGCAGTACTTC.

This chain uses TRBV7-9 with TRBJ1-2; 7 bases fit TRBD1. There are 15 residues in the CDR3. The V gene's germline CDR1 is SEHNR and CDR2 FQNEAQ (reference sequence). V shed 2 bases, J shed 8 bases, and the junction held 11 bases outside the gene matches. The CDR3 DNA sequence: TGTGCCAGCAGCTTAACCGGGACAGAACGGGGCGGCTACACCTTC. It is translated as CASSLTGTERGGYTF.

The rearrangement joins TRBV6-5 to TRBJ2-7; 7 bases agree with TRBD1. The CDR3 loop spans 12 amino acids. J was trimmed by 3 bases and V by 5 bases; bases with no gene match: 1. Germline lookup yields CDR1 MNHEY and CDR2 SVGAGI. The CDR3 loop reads CASSRDSYEQYF. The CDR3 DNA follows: TGTGCCAGCAGTCGGGACAGCTACGAGCAGTACTTC.

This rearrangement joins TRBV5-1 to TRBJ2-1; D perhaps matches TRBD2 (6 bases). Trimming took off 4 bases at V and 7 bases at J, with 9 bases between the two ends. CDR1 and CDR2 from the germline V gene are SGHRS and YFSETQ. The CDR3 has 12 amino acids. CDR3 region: CASSVGGNEQFF. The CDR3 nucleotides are TGCGCCAGCAGCGTCGGGGGTAATGAGCAGTTCTTC.

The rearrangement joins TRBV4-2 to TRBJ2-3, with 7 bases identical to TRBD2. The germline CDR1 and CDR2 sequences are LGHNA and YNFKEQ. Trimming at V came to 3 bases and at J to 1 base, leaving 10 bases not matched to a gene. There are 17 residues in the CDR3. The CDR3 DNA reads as TGTGCCAGCAGCCAGTCGAATGCGGGGGTCGGCACAGATACGCAGTATTTT. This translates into CASSQSNAGVGTDTQYF.

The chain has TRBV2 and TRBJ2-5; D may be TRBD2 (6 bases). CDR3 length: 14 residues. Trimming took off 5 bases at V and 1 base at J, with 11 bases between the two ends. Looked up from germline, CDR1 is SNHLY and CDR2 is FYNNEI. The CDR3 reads CASSRSGVQETQYF. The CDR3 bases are TGTGCCAGCAGTCGTTCGGGGGTCCAAGAGACCCAGTACTTC.

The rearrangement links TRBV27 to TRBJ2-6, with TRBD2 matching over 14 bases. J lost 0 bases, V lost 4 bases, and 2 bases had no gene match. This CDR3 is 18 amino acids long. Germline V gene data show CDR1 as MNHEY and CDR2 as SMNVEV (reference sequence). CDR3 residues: CASSSGLAGGSGANVLTF. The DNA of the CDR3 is TGTGCCAGCAGTTCCGGACTAGCGGGGGGCTCTGGGGCCAACGTCCTGACTTTC.

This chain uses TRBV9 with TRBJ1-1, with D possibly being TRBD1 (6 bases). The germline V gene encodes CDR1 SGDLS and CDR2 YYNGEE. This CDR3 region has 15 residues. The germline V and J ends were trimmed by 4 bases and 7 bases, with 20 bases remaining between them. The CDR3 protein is CASSPGTGLLGEAFF. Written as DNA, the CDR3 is TGTGCCAGCAGCCCTGGAACAGGGCTCTTAGGTGAAGCTTTCTTT.

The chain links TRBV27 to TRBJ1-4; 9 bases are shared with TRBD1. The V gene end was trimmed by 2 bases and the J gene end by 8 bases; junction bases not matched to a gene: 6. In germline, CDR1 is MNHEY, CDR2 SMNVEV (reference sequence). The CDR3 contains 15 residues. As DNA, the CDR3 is TGTGCCAGCAGTTTAAAGGGACAGGGTAGCGAAAAACTGTTTTTT. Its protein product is CASSLKGQGSEKLFF.

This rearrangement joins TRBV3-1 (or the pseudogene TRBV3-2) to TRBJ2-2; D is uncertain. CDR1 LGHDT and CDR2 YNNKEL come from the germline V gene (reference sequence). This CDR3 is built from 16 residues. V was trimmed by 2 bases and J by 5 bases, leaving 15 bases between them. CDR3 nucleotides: TGTGCCAGCAGCCAAACCCTCGCGGCGCGTACCGGGGAGCTGTTTTTT. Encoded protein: CASSQTLAARTGELFF.

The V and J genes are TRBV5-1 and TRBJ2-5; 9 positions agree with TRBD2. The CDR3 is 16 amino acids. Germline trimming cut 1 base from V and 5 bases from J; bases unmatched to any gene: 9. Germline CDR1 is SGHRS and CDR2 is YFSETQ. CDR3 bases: TGCGCCAGCAGCTTGAATCCTGCGGGGGGGCGGGAGACCCAGTACTTC. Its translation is CASSLNPAGGRETQYF.

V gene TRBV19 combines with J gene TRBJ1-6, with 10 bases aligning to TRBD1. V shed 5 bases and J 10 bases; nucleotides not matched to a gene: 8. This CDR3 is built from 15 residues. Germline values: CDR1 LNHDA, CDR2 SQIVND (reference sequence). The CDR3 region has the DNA TGTGCCAGTAGTTCGAGGGACAGGGGAGGGTCACCCCTCCACTTT. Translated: CASSSRDRGGSPLHF. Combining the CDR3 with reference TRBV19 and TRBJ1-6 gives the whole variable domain DGGITQSPKYLFRKEGQNVTLSCEQNLNHDAMYWYRQDPGQGLRLIYYSQIVNDFQKGDIAEGYSVSREKKESFPLTVTSAQKNPTAFYLCASSSRDRGGSPLHFGNGTRLTVT.

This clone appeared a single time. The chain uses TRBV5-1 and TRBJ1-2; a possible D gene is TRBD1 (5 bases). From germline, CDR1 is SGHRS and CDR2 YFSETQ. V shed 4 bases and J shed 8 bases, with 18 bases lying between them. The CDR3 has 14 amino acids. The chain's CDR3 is CASSEVDTLGGYTF. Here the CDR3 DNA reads TGCGCCAGCAGCGAAGTGGACACCCTGGGGGGCTACACCTTC.

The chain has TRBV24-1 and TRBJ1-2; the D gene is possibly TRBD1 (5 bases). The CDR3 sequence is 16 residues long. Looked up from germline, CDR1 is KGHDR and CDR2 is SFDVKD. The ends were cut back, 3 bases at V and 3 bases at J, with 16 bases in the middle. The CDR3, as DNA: TGTGCCACCAGTGATAGGGGCCAGGGCTTGGACTATGGCTACACCTTC. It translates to CATSDRGQGLDYGYTF.

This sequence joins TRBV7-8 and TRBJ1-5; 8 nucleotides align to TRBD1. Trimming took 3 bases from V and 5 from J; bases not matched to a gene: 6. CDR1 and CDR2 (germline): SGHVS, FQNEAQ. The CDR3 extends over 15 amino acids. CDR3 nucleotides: TGTGCCAGCAGCTTGATGGGGACAGGCTATCAGCCCCAGCATTTT. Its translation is CASSLMGTGYQPQHF.

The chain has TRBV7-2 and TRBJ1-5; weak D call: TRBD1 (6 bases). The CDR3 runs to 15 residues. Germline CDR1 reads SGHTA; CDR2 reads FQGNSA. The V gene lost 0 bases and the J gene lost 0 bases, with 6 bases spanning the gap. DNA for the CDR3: TGTGCCAGCAGCTTAGCGACAGGTAGCAATCAGCCCCAGCATTTT. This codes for CASSLATGSNQPQHF.

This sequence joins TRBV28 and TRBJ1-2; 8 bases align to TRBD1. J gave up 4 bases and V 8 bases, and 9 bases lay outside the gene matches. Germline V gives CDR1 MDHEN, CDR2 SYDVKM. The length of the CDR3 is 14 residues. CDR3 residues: CASSVAGGGYGYTF. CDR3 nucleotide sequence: TGTGCCAGCTCGGTTGCAGGGGGCGGCTATGGCTACACCTTC.

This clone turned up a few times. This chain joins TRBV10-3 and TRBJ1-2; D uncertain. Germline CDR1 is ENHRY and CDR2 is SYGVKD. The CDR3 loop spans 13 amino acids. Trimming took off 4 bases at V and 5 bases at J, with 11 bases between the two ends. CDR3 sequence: CAISGRAGYGYTF. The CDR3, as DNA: TGTGCCATCAGTGGGAGGGCGGGTTATGGCTACACCTTC.

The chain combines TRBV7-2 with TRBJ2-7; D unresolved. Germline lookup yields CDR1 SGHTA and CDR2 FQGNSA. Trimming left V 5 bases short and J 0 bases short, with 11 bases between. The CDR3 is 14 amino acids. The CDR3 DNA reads TGTGCCAGCAGCCCTCGACGGAGCTCCTACGAGCAGTACTTC. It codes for CASSPRRSSYEQYF.

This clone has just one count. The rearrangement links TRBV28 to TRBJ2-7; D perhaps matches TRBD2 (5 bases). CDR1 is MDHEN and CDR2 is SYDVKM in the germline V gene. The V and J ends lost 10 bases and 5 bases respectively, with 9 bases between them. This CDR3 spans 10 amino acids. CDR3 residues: CAIQRDEQYF. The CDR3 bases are TGTGCCATCCAGAGGGACGAGCAGTACTTC.

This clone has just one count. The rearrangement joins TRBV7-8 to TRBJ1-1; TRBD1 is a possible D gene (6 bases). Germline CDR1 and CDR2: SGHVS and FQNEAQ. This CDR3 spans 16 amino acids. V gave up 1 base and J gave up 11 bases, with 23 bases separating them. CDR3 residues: CASSLEGAGGAFGAFF. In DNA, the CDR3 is TGTGCCAGCAGCTTAGAGGGTGCGGGGGGCGCGTTTGGGGCTTTCTTT.

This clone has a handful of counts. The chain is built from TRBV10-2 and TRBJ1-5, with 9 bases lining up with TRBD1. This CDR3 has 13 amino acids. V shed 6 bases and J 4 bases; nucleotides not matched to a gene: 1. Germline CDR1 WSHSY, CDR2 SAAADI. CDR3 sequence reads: CASSGTGNQPQHF. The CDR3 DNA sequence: TGCGCCAGCAGCGGGACAGGGAATCAGCCCCAGCATTTT.

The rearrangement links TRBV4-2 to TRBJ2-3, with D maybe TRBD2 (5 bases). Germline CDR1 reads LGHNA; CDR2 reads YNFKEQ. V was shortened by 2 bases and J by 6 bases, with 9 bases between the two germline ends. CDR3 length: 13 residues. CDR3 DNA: TGTGCCAGCAGCCAATCTTTAGCGGATACGCAGTATTTT. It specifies CASSQSLADTQYF.

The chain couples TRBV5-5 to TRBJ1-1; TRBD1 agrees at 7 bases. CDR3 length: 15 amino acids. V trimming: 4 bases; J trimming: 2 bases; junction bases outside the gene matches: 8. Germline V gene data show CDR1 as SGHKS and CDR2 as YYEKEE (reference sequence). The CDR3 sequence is CASSPTGASNTEAFF. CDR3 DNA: TGTGCCAGCAGCCCTACAGGGGCGTCAAACACTGAAGCTTTCTTT.